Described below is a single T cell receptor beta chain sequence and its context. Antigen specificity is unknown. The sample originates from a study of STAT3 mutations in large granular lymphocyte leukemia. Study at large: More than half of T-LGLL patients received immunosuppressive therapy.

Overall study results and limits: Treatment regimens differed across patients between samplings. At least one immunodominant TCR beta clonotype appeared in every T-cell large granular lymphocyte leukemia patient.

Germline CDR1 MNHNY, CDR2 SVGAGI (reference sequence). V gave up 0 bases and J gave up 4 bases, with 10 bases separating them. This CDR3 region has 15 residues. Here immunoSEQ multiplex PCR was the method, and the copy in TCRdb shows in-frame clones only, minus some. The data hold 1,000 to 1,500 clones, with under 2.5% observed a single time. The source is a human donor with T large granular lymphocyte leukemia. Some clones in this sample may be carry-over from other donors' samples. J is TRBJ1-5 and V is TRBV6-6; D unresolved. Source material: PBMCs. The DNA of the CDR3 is TGTGCCAGCAGTTACTCGACCCAGCCGAATCAGCCCCAGCATTTT. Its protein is CASSYSTQPNQPQHF.